The rows below give T cell receptor beta chains drawn from one sample of a study of cytomegalovirus exposure and HLA in healthy donors. Sequencing used immunoSEQ multiplex PCR; TCRdb keeps in-frame clones, though not all of them. The table shows over 80,000 clones, with around 74% occurring only once. Sequencing was performed on PBMCs. Receptors originate from a female donor in good health and CMV-seropositive. The CDR3 runs from the conserved cysteine through the conserved F or W. D genes are given only for firm matches. Clone size is not always given. Where it is, it says once, few, many or a class for expanded clones.

cdr3_nt: TGTGCCAGCAGCTCATTAAACTGGGAACGGGGCTATGGCTACACCTTC
cdr3_aa: CASSSLNWERGYGYTF
j_call: TRBJ1-2
v_call: TRBV11-2
clone_size: -
d_call: -

cdr3_nt: TGCGCCAGCAGCCAAGGGGGACAGAGATACTTC
cdr3_aa: CASSQGGQRYF
j_call: TRBJ1-2
v_call: TRBV4-3
clone_size: -
d_call: TRBD1

cdr3_nt: TGTGCCAGCACCCGAGCAGGGCAAAACATTCAGTACTTC
cdr3_aa: CASTRAGQNIQYF
j_call: TRBJ2-4
v_call: TRBV28
clone_size: few
d_call: -

cdr3_nt: TGTGCCAGCAGCTTAGTCGCGAACGGGGGTACTGAAGCTTTCTTT
cdr3_aa: CASSLVANGGTEAFF
j_call: TRBJ1-1
v_call: TRBV7-2
clone_size: -
d_call: -

cdr3_nt: TGTGCCAGCAGCTGGGGACAGGGGTACTACGAGCAGTACTTC
cdr3_aa: CASSWGQGYYEQYF
j_call: TRBJ2-7
v_call: TRBV5-4
clone_size: -
d_call: TRBD1

cdr3_nt: TGTGCCAGCAGCTCTAGGGGGACAGGGGACCTCCTACGTATCTACGAGCAGTACTTC
cdr3_aa: CASSSRGTGDLLRIYEQYF
j_call: TRBJ2-7
v_call: TRBV7-9
clone_size: -
d_call: TRBD1

cdr3_nt: TGTGCCAGCAACGGGGGGAACAATGAGCAGTTCTTC
cdr3_aa: CASNGGNNEQFF
j_call: TRBJ2-1
v_call: TRBV28
clone_size: -
d_call: TRBD2

cdr3_nt: TGCGCCAGCAGCTTCCGGGACAGCTCGTCGGGCTCAGATACGCAGTATTTT
cdr3_aa: CASSFRDSSSGSDTQYF
j_call: TRBJ2-3
v_call: TRBV4-3
clone_size: few
d_call: TRBD1

cdr3_nt: TGTGCTAGCAGCTTAGGAGGCATACAAGAGACCCAGTACTTC
cdr3_aa: CASSLGGIQETQYF
j_call: TRBJ2-5
v_call: TRBV7-7
clone_size: -
d_call: -

cdr3_nt: TGCGCCAGCAGCCAAGTCACAGGCCCGGGGCCCCAGCATTTT
cdr3_aa: CASSQVTGPGPQHF
j_call: TRBJ1-5
v_call: TRBV4-3
clone_size: -
d_call: -

cdr3_nt: TGTGCCAGCTCACCAGCCTTTAGGAGCGGGGAGCTGTTTTTT
cdr3_aa: CASSPAFRSGELFF
j_call: TRBJ2-2
v_call: TRBV18
clone_size: -
d_call: -

cdr3_nt: TGTGCCAGCAGTTCCGACGAGGTGAGCACAGATACGCAGTATTTT
cdr3_aa: CASSSDEVSTDTQYF
j_call: TRBJ2-3
v_call: TRBV28
clone_size: -
d_call: -

cdr3_nt: TGTGCCAGCAGTCAAAGCGGTGGGAGGGCGCAGGGAGATACGCAGTATTTT
cdr3_aa: CASSQSGGRAQGDTQYF
j_call: TRBJ2-3
v_call: TRBV7-3
clone_size: -
d_call: TRBD2

cdr3_nt: TGTGCCAGCAGCCTAATAAGGACAGGCGTCTATGGCTACACCTTC
cdr3_aa: CASSLIRTGVYGYTF
j_call: TRBJ1-2
v_call: TRBV7-2
clone_size: -
d_call: TRBD1

cdr3_nt: TGCAGCGCAGTATCAGCTAGCGAGAACACCGGGGAGCTGTTTTTT
cdr3_aa: CSAVSASENTGELFF
j_call: TRBJ2-2
v_call: TRBV29-1
clone_size: once
d_call: -

cdr3_nt: TGTGCCAGCAGTTACCGGACAGTCACCGGGGAGCTGTTTTTT
cdr3_aa: CASSYRTVTGELFF
j_call: TRBJ2-2
v_call: TRBV6-5
clone_size: -
d_call: -

cdr3_nt: TGTGCCAGCAGCTTAGACAGGGTGGGAAACACCATATATTTT
cdr3_aa: CASSLDRVGNTIYF
j_call: TRBJ1-3
v_call: TRBV7-3
clone_size: -
d_call: TRBD1

cdr3_nt: TGTGCCAGCAGACCCCGGGACAGGGGTAGCGGGAATGAGCAGTTCTTC
cdr3_aa: CASRPRDRGSGNEQFF
j_call: TRBJ2-1
v_call: TRBV28
clone_size: -
d_call: TRBD1

cdr3_nt: TGCAGCGCCGCGGGGGGAAATAGCTACAATGAGCAGTTCTTC
cdr3_aa: CSAAGGNSYNEQFF
j_call: TRBJ2-1
v_call: TRBV29-1
clone_size: -
d_call: TRBD2

cdr3_nt: TGTGCCTGCCAACGGGTGGGCGGAGGTACTGGCTACACCTTC
cdr3_aa: CACQRVGGGTGYTF
j_call: TRBJ1-2
v_call: TRBV30
clone_size: -
d_call: -

cdr3_nt: TGTGCCAGCAGGCGCGAGAATTATGGCTACACCTTC
cdr3_aa: CASRRENYGYTF
j_call: TRBJ1-2
v_call: TRBV4-2
clone_size: -
d_call: -

cdr3_nt: TGTGCCAGCAGACGACAGGGGCCCTCCTACGAGCAGTACTTC
cdr3_aa: CASRRQGPSYEQYF
j_call: TRBJ2-7
v_call: TRBV2
clone_size: -
d_call: TRBD1

cdr3_nt: TGTGCCAGCAGACGACAGGGCCTCAATGAAAAACTGTTTTTT
cdr3_aa: CASRRQGLNEKLFF
j_call: TRBJ1-4
v_call: TRBV6-5
clone_size: -
d_call: TRBD1

cdr3_nt: TGTGCCAGCAGCGAAGGGGCTTGGCGGGAAAAACTGTTTTTT
cdr3_aa: CASSEGAWREKLFF
j_call: TRBJ1-4
v_call: TRBV7-2
clone_size: -
d_call: -

cdr3_nt: TGCGCCAGCAGCCAAGATCGGAGAGATGTCGCTTTCTTT
cdr3_aa: CASSQDRRDVAFF
j_call: TRBJ1-1
v_call: TRBV4-1
clone_size: few
d_call: -

cdr3_nt: TGTGCCAGCAGTTTAGAGAGTCGCGGTTCACCCCTCCACTTT
cdr3_aa: CASSLESRGSPLHF
j_call: TRBJ1-6
v_call: TRBV28
clone_size: -
d_call: -

cdr3_nt: TGTGCCATCAGAGCCGGACTAGCGTTCTACGAGCAGTACTTC
cdr3_aa: CAIRAGLAFYEQYF
j_call: TRBJ2-7
v_call: TRBV10-3
clone_size: -
d_call: TRBD2